What follows describes a single T cell receptor beta chain. Its antigen is as yet unknown. This table comes from immunoSEQ multiplex PCR, and its TCRdb copy is limited to in-frame clones, with some not included. This sample has tens of thousands of clones; 85% to 90% occur once, and the top ten carry 22%. This record belongs to a study of T cells in localized non-small cell lung cancer. The CDR3 length is 13 residues. CDR1 and CDR2 from the germline V gene are MNHNY and SVGAGI (reference sequence). V lost 5 bases and J 2 bases, leaving 8 bases between the germline ends. Study-wide results and limits: Tumor trailed uninvolved adjacent lung in T cell clonality, which peaked there. A single tumor region was sequenced, leaving heterogeneity possible. Turning up in adjacent lung were a median roughly 59 of the top 100 tumor clones. The study linked higher blood T cell density to longer overall survival.

V usage is TRBV6-6 and J usage is TRBJ2-3; no definite D call. This TCR was sampled from a man between 35 and 75 years old with stage I squamous cell lung carcinoma. The sequences come from peripheral blood, collected before any cancer treatment. DNA of the CDR3: TGTGCCAGCAGTGCCCGGACCACAGATACGCAGTATTTT. Protein: CASSARTTDTQYF.